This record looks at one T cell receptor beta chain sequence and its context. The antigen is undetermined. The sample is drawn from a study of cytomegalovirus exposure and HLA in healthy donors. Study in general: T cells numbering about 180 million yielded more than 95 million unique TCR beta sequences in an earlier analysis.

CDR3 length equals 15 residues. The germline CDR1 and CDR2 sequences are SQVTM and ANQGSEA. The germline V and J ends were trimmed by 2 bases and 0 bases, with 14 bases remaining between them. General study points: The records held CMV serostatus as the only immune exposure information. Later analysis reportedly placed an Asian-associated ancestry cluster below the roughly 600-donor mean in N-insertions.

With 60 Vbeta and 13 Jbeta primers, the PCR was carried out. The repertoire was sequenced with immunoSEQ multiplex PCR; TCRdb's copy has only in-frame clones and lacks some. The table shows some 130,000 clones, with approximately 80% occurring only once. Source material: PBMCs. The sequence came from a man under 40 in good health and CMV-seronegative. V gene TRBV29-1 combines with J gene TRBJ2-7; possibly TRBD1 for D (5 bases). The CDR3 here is CSVENPNRNSYEQYF. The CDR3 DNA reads TGCAGCGTTGAAAACCCGAACAGGAACTCCTACGAGCAGTACTTC.